Listed below are T cell receptor beta chains from one sample, sequenced in a study of T cells after yellow fever vaccination. TCRdb called the 5' RACE reads again in MiXCR, with one record for every CDR3 protein. Of some 390,000 distinct CDR3 sequences in the sample, approximately 5.7% were seen once. The source was PBMCs, collected 5 days after the yellow fever booster vaccination. Receptors originate from a young man who received the YFV17D yellow fever vaccine. Both conserved end residues are part of each CDR3. The order of the fields is CDR3 DNA, CDR3 protein, J gene, V gene, clone size, D gene. D genes are given only for firm matches. Rows may omit the clone size; those that give it use once, few, many or a size class.

CDR3 DNA: TGTGCCAGCAGTTACTCCCTTATTAGCAATCAGCCCCAGCATTTT
CDR3 protein: CASSYSLISNQPQHF
J gene: TRBJ1-5
V gene: TRBV6-5
clone size: few
D gene: NA

CDR3 DNA: TGTGCCAGCAGTTTTGATAGCCCCGAGCAGTACTTC
CDR3 protein: CASSFDSPEQYF
J gene: TRBJ2-7
V gene: TRBV12-3/TRBV12-4
clone size: NA
D gene: NA

CDR3 DNA: TGCGCCAGCAGCCATCGGGACAGTAACTATGGCTACACCTTC
CDR3 protein: CASSHRDSNYGYTF
J gene: TRBJ1-2
V gene: TRBV4-3
clone size: NA
D gene: TRBD1

CDR3 DNA: TGTGCCAGCAGGGGGGGGCCCCGTACGCAGTATTTT
CDR3 protein: CASRGGPRTQYF
J gene: TRBJ2-3
V gene: TRBV11-2
clone size: few
D gene: NA

CDR3 DNA: TGTGCCACCAGCAAGTTAGAGACCCAGTACTTC
CDR3 protein: CATSKLETQYF
J gene: TRBJ2-5
V gene: TRBV15
clone size: few
D gene: NA

CDR3 DNA: TGTGCCAGCAGGGGGACGGCAAGCTCCTACGAGCAGTACTTC
CDR3 protein: CASRGTASSYEQYF
J gene: TRBJ2-7
V gene: TRBV12-3/TRBV12-4
clone size: many
D gene: NA

CDR3 DNA: TGCAGTGCTAGAGAGTCTAGCGGGAGGGCCCCAGATACGCAGTATTTT
CDR3 protein: CSARESSGRAPDTQYF
J gene: TRBJ2-3
V gene: TRBV20-1
clone size: NA
D gene: TRBD2

CDR3 DNA: TGCGCCAGCAGCCAAGACCCGGGACAGGGGGCTGGGGAGCAGTTCTTC
CDR3 protein: CASSQDPGQGAGEQFF
J gene: TRBJ2-1
V gene: TRBV4-3
clone size: many
D gene: TRBD1

CDR3 DNA: TGTGCCAGCAGCCACCCTACCCATGGTCAGCGGGGTATAAGCACAGATACGCAGTATTTT
CDR3 protein: CASSHPTHGQRGISTDTQYF
J gene: TRBJ2-3
V gene: TRBV3-1
clone size: NA
D gene: TRBD2

CDR3 DNA: TGCGCCAGCAGCCCCGGGACGTTAAACGAGCAGTACTTC
CDR3 protein: CASSPGTLNEQYF
J gene: TRBJ2-7
V gene: TRBV5-1
clone size: NA
D gene: NA

CDR3 DNA: TGTGCCAGCAGCCCATCGGGACTAGCGATTACCTACAATGAGCAGTTCTTC
CDR3 protein: CASSPSGLAITYNEQFF
J gene: TRBJ2-1
V gene: TRBV11-2
clone size: NA
D gene: TRBD2

CDR3 DNA: TGTGCCAGCAGCCGGGCAGAACAGTCCCCTCAGCCCCAGCATTTT
CDR3 protein: CASSRAEQSPQPQHF
J gene: TRBJ1-5
V gene: TRBV4-2
clone size: many
D gene: NA

CDR3 DNA: TGTGCCAGTAGATCCGGGACTGGGGCGAATACGCAGTATTTT
CDR3 protein: CASRSGTGANTQYF
J gene: TRBJ2-3
V gene: TRBV19
clone size: many
D gene: NA

CDR3 DNA: TGTGCCAGCAGCCCCCGGACAGGGGGTACAGGCGCTGAAGCTTTCTTT
CDR3 protein: CASSPRTGGTGAEAFF
J gene: TRBJ1-1
V gene: TRBV6-1
clone size: many
D gene: TRBD1

CDR3 DNA: TGTGCCAGCAGCTTTGTCGGGGTTGATACGCAGTATTTT
CDR3 protein: CASSFVGVDTQYF
J gene: TRBJ2-3
V gene: TRBV7-2
clone size: NA
D gene: NA

CDR3 DNA: TGTGCCAGCAGCCCACGGACAGGGGTCGGCTATGGCAATGAGCAGTTCTTC
CDR3 protein: CASSPRTGVGYGNEQFF
J gene: TRBJ2-1
V gene: TRBV9
clone size: NA
D gene: TRBD1

CDR3 DNA: TGTGCCAGCAGCTTAGTCCCGGGACAGGGCAACGAGCAGTACTTC
CDR3 protein: CASSLVPGQGNEQYF
J gene: TRBJ2-7
V gene: TRBV7-6
clone size: few
D gene: TRBD1

CDR3 DNA: TGTGCCAGCAGCTTGGACAGGGGGCTTAGCACCGGGGAGCTGTTTTTT
CDR3 protein: CASSLDRGLSTGELFF
J gene: TRBJ2-2
V gene: TRBV5-5
clone size: NA
D gene: TRBD1

CDR3 DNA: TGTGCCAGCAGTCAGGACGGAGTTTATGGCTACACCTTC
CDR3 protein: CASSQDGVYGYTF
J gene: TRBJ1-2
V gene: TRBV6-6
clone size: NA
D gene: NA

CDR3 DNA: TGTGCCAGCAGCCCCTTGGGTCCCCGCGGAGAGACCCAGTACTTC
CDR3 protein: CASSPLGPRGETQYF
J gene: TRBJ2-5
V gene: TRBV12-3/TRBV12-4
clone size: NA
D gene: NA

CDR3 DNA: TGTGCCAGCAGCTTAGGGTCCGATGGGCGTCAGCCCCAGCATTTT
CDR3 protein: CASSLGSDGRQPQHF
J gene: TRBJ1-5
V gene: TRBV7-9
clone size: NA
D gene: NA

CDR3 DNA: TGCAGTGCTAGAGGGGGCCAGAACTACAATGAGCAGTACTTC
CDR3 protein: CSARGGQNYNEQYF
J gene: TRBJ2-7
V gene: TRBV20-1
clone size: NA
D gene: NA

CDR3 DNA: TGTGCCAGCAGACGGCCGGGAGATCGCCCAGATACGCAGTATTTT
CDR3 protein: CASRRPGDRPDTQYF
J gene: TRBJ2-3
V gene: TRBV6-2/TRBV6-3
clone size: many
D gene: NA

CDR3 DNA: TGTGCCAGCAGCCCACGGACTAGCGGGAGGAGCTCCTACAATGAGCAGTTCTTC
CDR3 protein: CASSPRTSGRSSYNEQFF
J gene: TRBJ2-1
V gene: TRBV5-6
clone size: many
D gene: TRBD2

CDR3 DNA: TGCGCCAGCACCCCGGGCGATCCGACAGATACGCAGTATTTT
CDR3 protein: CASTPGDPTDTQYF
J gene: TRBJ2-3
V gene: TRBV5-1
clone size: many
D gene: NA

CDR3 DNA: TGCGCCAGCAGCTTGGATTCAGGGGGTCAGTACAATGAGCAGTTCTTC
CDR3 protein: CASSLDSGGQYNEQFF
J gene: TRBJ2-1
V gene: TRBV5-1
clone size: few
D gene: TRBD1

CDR3 DNA: TGCGCCAGCTTACCGGACGGGACTAAGTCCGCTGAGCAGTTCTTC
CDR3 protein: CASLPDGTKSAEQFF
J gene: TRBJ2-1
V gene: TRBV5-1
clone size: few
D gene: TRBD2

CDR3 DNA: TGCAGTGCTCCGCGAATCGGGACAGTCTCCTACGAGCAGTACTTC
CDR3 protein: CSAPRIGTVSYEQYF
J gene: TRBJ2-7
V gene: TRBV20-1
clone size: few
D gene: TRBD1

CDR3 DNA: TGCGCCAGCAGCCCGGACAGTCACCTATCCTACGAGCAGTACTTC
CDR3 protein: CASSPDSHLSYEQYF
J gene: TRBJ2-7
V gene: TRBV5-1
clone size: NA
D gene: NA

CDR3 DNA: TGTGCCACCACAGGGGGGGCGGGAGAAGAGACCCAGTACTTC
CDR3 protein: CATTGGAGEETQYF
J gene: TRBJ2-5
V gene: TRBV10-3
clone size: few
D gene: NA

CDR3 DNA: TGTGCCAGCAGCTTAGCAGGAACAGGGAGCTCTGGAAACACCATATATTTT
CDR3 protein: CASSLAGTGSSGNTIYF
J gene: TRBJ1-3
V gene: TRBV7-6
clone size: few
D gene: NA

CDR3 DNA: TGTGCCAGCAGCTTAGTCGGCCTAGCGAGCTCCTACGAGCAGTACTTC
CDR3 protein: CASSLVGLASSYEQYF
J gene: TRBJ2-7
V gene: TRBV7-2
clone size: many
D gene: NA